This T cell receptor (beta chain) was sequenced during a study of T cells after yellow fever vaccination. Overall study: Some fractions had low cell numbers, and these were prepared with SMART-Seq v4 Ultra Low Input.

This clonotype has just a few counts. Its antigen is as yet unknown. Study-wide results and limits: Post-booster reappearance was seen for most primary-vaccination clones (just over 95% CD4, around 90% CD8).

The CDR3 runs 15 residues. CDR1 and CDR2 (germline): SEHNR, FQNEAQ (reference sequence). Trimming took off 4 bases at V and 1 base at J, with 11 bases between the two ends. A process of 5'RACE template switching, which added a universal primer site and UMIs, was used to make TCR cDNA. TCRdb reprocessed the 5' RACE reads with MiXCR, giving one entry per CDR3 protein. The profile shows roughly 160,000 distinct CDR3 sequences, around 8.5% of them singletons. The chain is built from TRBV7-9 and TRBJ2-1, with D uncertain. This TCR came from a young man who received the YFV17D yellow fever vaccine. The sample consisted of CD8+ T cells sorted from PBMCs, taken 45 days after the yellow fever booster vaccination. Here the CDR3 reads CASSSRLGSYNEQFF. CDR3 nucleotide sequence: TGTGCCAGCAGCTCGCGGCTGGGGTCCTACAATGAGCAGTTCTTC.